This TCR beta chain stems from a study of T cells in localized non-small cell lung cancer. Study results and caveats: Of the top 100 tumor clones, median around 55 were in adjacent lung, 25 to 30 among its top 100.

Using immunoSEQ multiplex PCR, the repertoire was profiled, and TCRdb retains in-frame clones only, with some absent. The table lists 31,000 or so clones, 70% to 90% of them singletons. This clone has more than one count but fewer than ten. Its target is not known. Germline loops: CDR1 SGHDT, CDR2 YYEEEE. The CDR3 has 14 amino acids. Trimming left V 0 bases short and J 6 bases short, with 12 bases between. This clonotype was obtained from a woman between 35 and 75 years old with stage III lung adenocarcinoma. The V gene is TRBV5-6, the J gene TRBJ1-1; D gene uncertain. The specimen comprised peripheral blood mononuclear cells, sampled before any cancer treatment. CDR3 sequence (DNA): TGTGCCAGCAGCTTGGTTGGAGTTTTCGCTGAAGCTTTCTTT. It yields the protein CASSLVGVFAEAFF.